This is a list of T cell receptor beta chains from one sample in a study of T cell responses to AZD1222 COVID-19 vaccine. TCRdb's copy holds only in-frame clones and misses some; the assay was immunoSEQ multiplex PCR. The top ten hold around 3.6% of the sample, which has about 140,000 clones, 80% to 90% seen once. The source material was peripheral blood, sampled on day 0 of AZD1222 vaccination. All receptors derive from an adult in good health. The CDR3 runs from the conserved cysteine through the conserved F or W. D genes are given only for firm matches. Expanded clones are given a class, and other clones once, few, many or no size at all.

J gene | clone size | V gene | D gene | CDR3 DNA | CDR3 protein
TRBJ2-7 | NA | TRBV27 | TRBD1 | TGTGCCAGCGGACAGGTTCAAGCCTACGAGCAGTACTTC | CASGQVQAYEQYF
TRBJ1-2 | NA | TRBV4-2 | NA | TGTGCCAGCAGCCAAGAGAGAACGGGACTGATTTATGGCTACACCTTC | CASSQERTGLIYGYTF
TRBJ2-2 | NA | TRBV27 | TRBD2 | TGTGCCACATCGGGAGGGGGGTTTGACGGGGAGCTGTTTTTT | CATSGGGFDGELFF
TRBJ2-1 | NA | TRBV6-5 | NA | TGTGCCAGCAGCCCACGAGGTATTGAGCAGTTCTTC | CASSPRGIEQFF
TRBJ2-1 | NA | TRBV12-3/TRBV12-4 | NA | TGTGCCAGCAGGGCCGGAGGACACAATGAGCAGTTCTTC | CASRAGGHNEQFF
TRBJ1-4 | NA | TRBV7-2 | TRBD1 | TGTGCCAGCAGTCCGAAACAGGGGGGAAGTGAAAAACTGTTTTTT | CASSPKQGGSEKLFF
TRBJ2-3 | NA | TRBV5-1 | TRBD2 | TGCGCCAGCAGCTTGGGACTAGCGGGAGGGGGAGGCACCACAGATACGCAGTATTTT | CASSLGLAGGGGTTDTQYF
TRBJ1-1 | NA | TRBV30 | NA | TGTGCCTGGAGTGTATTAGGCAGCCACACTGAAGCTTTCTTT | CAWSVLGSHTEAFF
TRBJ2-7 | NA | TRBV11-3 | TRBD1 | TGTGCCAGCAGATACCGGGACAGCGTCCGCGAGCAGTACTTC | CASRYRDSVREQYF
TRBJ1-1 | NA | TRBV12-3/TRBV12-4 | NA | TGTGCCAGCAGTTTGAACAGGGACACTGAAGCTTTCTTT | CASSLNRDTEAFF
TRBJ1-1 | NA | TRBV6-6 | TRBD1 | TGTGCCAGCCCCGGGACAGGGTACACTGAAGCTTTCTTT | CASPGTGYTEAFF
TRBJ1-4 | NA | TRBV4-1 | NA | TGCGCCAGCAGCCAAGATCCCCTCGGAAAACTGTTTTTT | CASSQDPLGKLFF
TRBJ2-2 | few | TRBV6-4 | NA | TGTGCCAGCAGTGACTCTAGCACCGGGGAGCTGTTTTTT | CASSDSSTGELFF
TRBJ2-7 | few | TRBV5-1 | NA | TGCGCCAGCAGCTTAGGGAACTTGGACACCTACGAGCAGTACTTC | CASSLGNLDTYEQYF
TRBJ2-1 | NA | TRBV11-3 | TRBD2 | TGTGCCAGCAGCACCGGGACCGGTGGGCCTAGCGGGAGTGAAGGTGAGCAGTTCTTC | CASSTGTGGPSGSEGEQFF
TRBJ1-3 | NA | TRBV11-2 | NA | TGTGCCAGCAGCTTAGATCCGGGTGACACCATATATTTT | CASSLDPGDTIYF
TRBJ1-4 | NA | TRBV9 | NA | TGTGCCAGCAGCGTAGCAGGGAAGAATGAAAAACTGTTTTTT | CASSVAGKNEKLFF
TRBJ2-1 | NA | TRBV30 | NA | TGTGCCTGGAGTTCCGACTCCGCCTACAATGAGCAGTTCTTC | CAWSSDSAYNEQFF
TRBJ2-7 | NA | TRBV28 | TRBD1 | TGTGCCAGCACCAAACCGGGACAGGGAGCCTACGAGCAGTACTTC | CASTKPGQGAYEQYF
TRBJ1-6 | NA | TRBV9 | NA | TGTGCCAGCAGCGCCCAGGGGACTTCGAATAATTCACCCCTCCACTTT | CASSAQGTSNNSPLHF
TRBJ2-2 | NA | TRBV7-6 | NA | TGTGCCAGCAGCCCCAGCGCGGCCGGGGAGCTGTTTTTT | CASSPSAAGELFF
TRBJ1-3 | NA | TRBV5-1 | TRBD1 | TGCGCCAGCAGCTCCGGGACAGGGAGCTCTGGAAACACCATATATTTT | CASSSGTGSSGNTIYF
TRBJ2-5 | NA | TRBV7-9 | TRBD2 | TGTGCCAGCAGCTTCTTAAGCGGGGGGCAAGAGACCCAGTACTTC | CASSFLSGGQETQYF
TRBJ2-7 | NA | TRBV25-1 | NA | TGTGCCAGCAGTGATTCTTCGGTAGGAGGCTACGAGCAGTACTTC | CASSDSSVGGYEQYF
TRBJ2-1 | NA | TRBV3-1/TRBV3-2 | NA | TGTGCCAGCAGCCGGGCGGGCGGCTCCTACAATGAGCAGTTCTTC | CASSRAGGSYNEQFF
TRBJ2-4 | once | TRBV5-4 | TRBD2 | TGTGCCAGCAGCCCAGGGACTAGCGGGACCTCCAAAAACATTCAGTACTTC | CASSPGTSGTSKNIQYF
TRBJ1-3 | NA | TRBV4-1 | TRBD1 | TGCGCCAGCAGCCAAGGAGGGGGACAGGGGGCTTGGAACACCATATATTTT | CASSQGGGQGAWNTIYF
TRBJ1-5 | NA | TRBV12-3/TRBV12-4 | NA | TGTGCCAGCAGCAGGGCTCCAGATCAGCCCCAGCATTTT | CASSRAPDQPQHF